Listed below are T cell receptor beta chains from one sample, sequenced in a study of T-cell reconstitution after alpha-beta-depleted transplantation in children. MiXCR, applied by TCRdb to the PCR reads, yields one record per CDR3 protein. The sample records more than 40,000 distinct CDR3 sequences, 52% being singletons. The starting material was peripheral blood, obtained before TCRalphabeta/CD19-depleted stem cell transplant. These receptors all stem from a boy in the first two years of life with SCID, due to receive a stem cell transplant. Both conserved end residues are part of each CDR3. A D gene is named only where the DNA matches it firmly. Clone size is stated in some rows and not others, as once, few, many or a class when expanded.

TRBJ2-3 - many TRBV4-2 TGTGCCAGCAGACTGGACCAATCCACAGATACGCAGTATTTT CASRLDQSTDTQYF
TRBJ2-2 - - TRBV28 TGTGCCAGCAGTCCACCCGGGGAGCTGTTTTTT CASSPPGELFF
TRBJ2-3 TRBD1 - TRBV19 TGTGCCAGTAGTGAGTCGGGACAGGGTCGCACAGATACGCAGTATTTT CASSESGQGRTDTQYF
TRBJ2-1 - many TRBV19 TGTGCCAGTAGTATGTCCAGGGTAAATGAGCAGTTCTTC CASSMSRVNEQFF
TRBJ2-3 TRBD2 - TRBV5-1 TGCGCCAGCAGCTCTGGACTAGTGACAGATACGCAGTATTTT CASSSGLVTDTQYF
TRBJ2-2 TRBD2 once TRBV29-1 TGCAGCGTCGGGGGGGGCCGGGGCGGCACCGGGGAGCTGTTTTTT CSVGGGRGGTGELFF
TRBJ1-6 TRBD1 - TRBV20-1 TGCAGTGCCCATTGGACAGGGGGCATTTCCCTCCACTTT CSAHWTGGISLHF
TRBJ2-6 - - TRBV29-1 TGCAGCGTTGAAAAGGGAGACCCCTCTGGGGCCAACGTCCTGACTTTC CSVEKGDPSGANVLTF
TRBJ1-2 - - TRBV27 TGTGCCAGCAGTCCCCTGGGGGGCCTAGGAGGCTACACCTTC CASSPLGGLGGYTF
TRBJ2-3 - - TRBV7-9 TGTGCCAGCAGCTTATCAGCCGATACGCAGTATTTT CASSLSADTQYF
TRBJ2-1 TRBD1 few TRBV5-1 TGCGCCAGCAGCTTGGATGGGCCGGGACAGAGGGGTTTTGAGCAGTTCTTC CASSLDGPGQRGFEQFF
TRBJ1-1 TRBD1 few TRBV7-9 TGTGCCAGCAGCCGCGCCGGGACAGGGAGGGAAGCTTTCTTT CASSRAGTGREAFF
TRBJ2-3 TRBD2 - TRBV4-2 TGTGCCAGCAGCCAAGAAACCGGTAGCGGGGGACCCCTCCGCACAGATACGCAGTATTTT CASSQETGSGGPLRTDTQYF
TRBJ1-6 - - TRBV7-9 TGTGCCAGCAGTGGTTCACCCCTCCACTTT CASSGSPLHF
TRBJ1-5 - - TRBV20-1 TGCAGTGCTAAGGGGCCGTATAATCAGCCCCAGCATTTT CSAKGPYNQPQHF
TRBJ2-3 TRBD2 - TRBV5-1 TGCGCCAGCAGCTTTAGCGGGGGGGACGCAGATACGCAGTATTTT CASSFSGGDADTQYF
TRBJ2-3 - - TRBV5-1 TGCGCCAGCAGCTTGAGGGCAGATACGCAGTATTTT CASSLRADTQYF
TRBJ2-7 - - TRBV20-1 TGCAGTGCTAAATCCCTTGGCGGCGGGGACTACGAGCAGTACTTC CSAKSLGGGDYEQYF
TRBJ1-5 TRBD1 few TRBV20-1 TGCAGTGCTAGAGAAACAACAGGGGATTGGTATCAGCCCCAGCATTTT CSARETTGDWYQPQHF
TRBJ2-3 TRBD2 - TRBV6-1 TGTGCCAGCAGTCGGGGACTAGCGGGGTTCACAGATACGCAGTATTTT CASSRGLAGFTDTQYF
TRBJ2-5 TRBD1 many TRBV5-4 TGTGCCAGCAGCTCCCCGGGACAGGGCCGCCAAGAGACCCAGTACTTC CASSSPGQGRQETQYF
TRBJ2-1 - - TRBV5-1 TGCGCCAGCAGCTTCCTCAATGAGCAGTTCTTC CASSFLNEQFF
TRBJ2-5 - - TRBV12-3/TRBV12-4 TGTGCCAGCAGCCGGGGGATTCAAGAGACCCAGTACTTC CASSRGIQETQYF
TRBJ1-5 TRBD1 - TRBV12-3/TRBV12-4 TGTGCCAGCAGGTCGGGGGACAGGGGTGGTCAGCCCCAGCATTTT CASRSGDRGGQPQHF
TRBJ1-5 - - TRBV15 TGTGCCACCAGCAGGGAGTTCGGTAGTAGCAATCAGCCCCAGCATTTT CATSREFGSSNQPQHF
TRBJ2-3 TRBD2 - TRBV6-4 TGTGCCAGCATGCGACTAGCGGGGGCCACAGATACGCAGTATTTT CASMRLAGATDTQYF
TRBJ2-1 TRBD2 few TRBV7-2 TGTGCCAGCAGCTTTCGACTAGCGGGGGGGCCTCTCAATGAGCAGTTCTTC CASSFRLAGGPLNEQFF
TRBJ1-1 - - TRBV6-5 TGTGCCAGCAGTTACTCGAGGTTGAACACTGAAGCTTTCTTT CASSYSRLNTEAFF
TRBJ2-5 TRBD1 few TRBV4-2 TGTGCCAGCAGCCAAGAGGGACAGGCCCAAGAGACCCAGTACTTC CASSQEGQAQETQYF
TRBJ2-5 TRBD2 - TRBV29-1 TGCAGCGTCCAACGACTAGCAGGAGAGACCCAGTACTTC CSVQRLAGETQYF
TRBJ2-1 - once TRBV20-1 TGCAGTGCGCCGAGCTCAAGACCCTACAATGAGCAGTTCTTC CSAPSSRPYNEQFF
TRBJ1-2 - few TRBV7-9 TGTGCCAGCAGCCCTTCAGGGGACTACACCTTC CASSPSGDYTF
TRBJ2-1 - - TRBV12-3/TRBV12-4 TGTGCCAGCAGTTTGGTCAATCGGCGGGGAGCTGAGCAGTTCTTC CASSLVNRRGAEQFF
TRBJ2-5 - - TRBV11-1 TGTGCCAGCAGCTTAGTTGGGACCACCCAAGAGACCCAGTACTTC CASSLVGTTQETQYF
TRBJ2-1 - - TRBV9 TGTGCCAGCAGCGTACGGCCAGGTCGCGATGAGCAGTTCTTC CASSVRPGRDEQFF
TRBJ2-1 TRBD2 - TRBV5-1 TGCGCCAGCAGCTTGGCCACTAGCGGGGGGGACAATGAGCAGTTCTTC CASSLATSGGDNEQFF
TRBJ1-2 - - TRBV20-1 TGCAGTCTTGACCGCGCCTATGGCTACACCTTC CSLDRAYGYTF
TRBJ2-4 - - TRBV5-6 TGTGCCAGCAGCTTGCCGGGGACGGAACTAGCCAAAAACATTCAGTACTTC CASSLPGTELAKNIQYF
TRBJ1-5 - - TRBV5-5 TGTGCCAGCAGCGTCGGACCAGAAAGGGCACTTAGCAATCAGCCCCAGCATTTT CASSVGPERALSNQPQHF
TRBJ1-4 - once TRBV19 TGTGCCAGCGGGCCCAGTACGAATGAAAAACTGTTTTTT CASGPSTNEKLFF
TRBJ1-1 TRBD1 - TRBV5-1 TGCGCCAGCAGCTTGACAGGGGGCGATACTGAAGCTTTCTTT CASSLTGGDTEAFF
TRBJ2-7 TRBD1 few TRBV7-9 TGTGCCAGCAGCTCGACGACAGGGGGTAACAACGAGCAGTACTTC CASSSTTGGNNEQYF
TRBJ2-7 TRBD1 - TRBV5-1 TGCGCCAGCAGCGGCGGGACAGGGGGCGACGAGCAGTACTTC CASSGGTGGDEQYF
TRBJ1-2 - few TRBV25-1 TGTGCCAGCAGTGACGGGGCGGGCTACACCTTC CASSDGAGYTF
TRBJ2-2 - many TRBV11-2 TGTGCCAGCAGCTTGGGGGTAGCCGGAACCACCGGGGAGCTGTTTTTT CASSLGVAGTTGELFF
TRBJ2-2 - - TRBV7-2 TGTGCCAGCAGCTTACTCCGTCTTACAACCGGGGAGCTGTTTTTT CASSLLRLTTGELFF
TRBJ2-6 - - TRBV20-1 TGCAGTGCTAGAGACAGGTACTCTGGGGCCAACGTCCTGACTTTC CSARDRYSGANVLTF
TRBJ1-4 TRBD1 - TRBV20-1 TGCAGTGCAAGGGGACAGTTTAATGAAAAACTGTTTTTT CSARGQFNEKLFF
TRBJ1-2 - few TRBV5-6 TGTGCCAGCAGCTTGTTAACAGGGAAGACGCATGGCTACACCTTC CASSLLTGKTHGYTF
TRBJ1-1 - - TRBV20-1 TGCAGTGCTAGAGTAGGGACGCTGAACACTGAAGCTTTCTTT CSARVGTLNTEAFF
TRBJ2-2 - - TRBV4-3 TGCGCCAGCAGCCGCGGAACCGGGGAGCTGTTTTTT CASSRGTGELFF
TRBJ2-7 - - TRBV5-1 TGCGCCAGCAGCTTGGCCGCGGGACTTCGCAGGGGGTACTTC CASSLAAGLRRGYF
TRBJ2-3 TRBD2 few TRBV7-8 TGTGCCAGCAGCATAAGCGGGGGGGCTGTCGATACGCAGTATTTT CASSISGGAVDTQYF
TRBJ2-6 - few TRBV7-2 TGTGCCAACTCCCGGGGCGGGGTATCTGGGGCCAACGTCCTGACTTTC CANSRGGVSGANVLTF
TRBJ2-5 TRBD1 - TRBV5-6 TGTGCCAGCAGCTTACAGGGGGTGGGAGAGACCCAGTACTTC CASSLQGVGETQYF